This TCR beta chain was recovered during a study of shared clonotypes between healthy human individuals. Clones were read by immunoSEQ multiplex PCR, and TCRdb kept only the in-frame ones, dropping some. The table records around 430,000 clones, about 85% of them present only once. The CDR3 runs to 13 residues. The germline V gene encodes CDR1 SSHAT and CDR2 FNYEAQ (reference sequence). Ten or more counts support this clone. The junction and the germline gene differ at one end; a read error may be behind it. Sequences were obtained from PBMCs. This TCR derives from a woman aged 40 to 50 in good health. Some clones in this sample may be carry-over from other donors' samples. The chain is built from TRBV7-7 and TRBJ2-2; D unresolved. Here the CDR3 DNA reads TGTGCTAGCAGCCCTCACGGGTCCGTGTCGCTGTTTTTT. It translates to CASSPHGSVSLFF.